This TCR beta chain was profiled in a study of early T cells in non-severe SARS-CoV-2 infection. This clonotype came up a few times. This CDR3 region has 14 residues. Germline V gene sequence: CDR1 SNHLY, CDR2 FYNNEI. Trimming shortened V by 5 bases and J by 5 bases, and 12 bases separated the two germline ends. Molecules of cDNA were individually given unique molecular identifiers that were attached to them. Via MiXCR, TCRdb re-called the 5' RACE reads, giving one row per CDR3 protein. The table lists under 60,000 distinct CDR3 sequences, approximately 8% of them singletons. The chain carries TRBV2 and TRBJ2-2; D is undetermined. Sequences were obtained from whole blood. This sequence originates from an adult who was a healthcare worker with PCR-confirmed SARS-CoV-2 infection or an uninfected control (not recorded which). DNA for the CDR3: TGTGCCAGCAGTCTCAATGGTTTGACCGGGGAGCTGTTTTTT. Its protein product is CASSLNGLTGELFF.